Below, 9 T cell receptor beta chains from the same sample are listed, as sequenced in a study of cytomegalovirus exposure and HLA in healthy donors (dated by TCRdb to about 2017). The protocol used for the library was the immunoSEQ multiplex PCR assay. The multiplex PCR relied on a mix of 60 forward primers for TCR Vbeta segments and 13 reverse primers for TCR Jbeta segments. The source is immuneACCESS, and TCRdb retained only in-frame sequences with V and J called. Part of the clones is not carried over; for the studies checked, unresolved V genes explain less than half of this, and the remainder is unexplained. The sample contains approximately 100,000 clones, roughly 79% of them found a single time. The top ten hold approximately 2.1% of the sample. Sequences were obtained from PBMCs. These receptors came from a woman aged 40 to 55 in good health and CMV-seronegative.

This clone was seen only a few times. The chain couples TRBV30 to TRBJ2-2; 7 bases align to TRBD2. V trimming: 4 bases; J trimming: 4 bases; junction bases outside the gene matches: 3. CDR1 is GTSNPN, CDR2 SVGIG, per germline (reference sequence). This CDR3 has 13 amino acids. The CDR3 loop is CAWKVAGTGELFF. As DNA, the CDR3 is TGTGCCTGGAAGGTAGCGGGCACCGGGGAGCTGTTTTTT. The full variable domain, in which reference TRBV30 and TRBJ2-2 provide the parts outside the CDR3, is SQTIHQWPATLVQPVGSPLSLECTVEGTSNPNLYWYRQAAGRGLQLLFYSVGIGQISSEVPQNLSASRPQDRQFILSSKKLLLSDSGFYLCAWKVAGTGELFFGEGSRLTVL.

For this clone: Other DNA sequences in the sample encode the same CDR3. The V and J genes are TRBV7-2 and TRBJ2-7, with D unclear. Germline V CDR1 and CDR2: SGHTA, FQGNSA. The CDR3 covers 14 residues. Trimming took 5 bases from V and 6 from J, leaving 17 bases between them. CDR3 in DNA: TGTGCCAGCAGCCGCCCTCGTGGGCCCGCCGAGCAGTACTTC. Protein: CASSRPRGPAEQYF.

This chain links TRBV7-2 with TRBJ1-2; 7 bases line up with TRBD1. The CDR3 runs to 13 residues. The trim removed 5 bases at V and 4 bases at J, leaving 4 bases unmatched. CDR1 and CDR2 from the germline V gene are SGHTA and FQGNSA. The CDR3 reads CASSVTGPYGYTF. DNA for the CDR3: TGTGCCAGCAGCGTGACAGGGCCCTATGGCTACACCTTC.

The chain is built from TRBV18 and TRBJ1-4; 10 bases fit TRBD1. The CDR3 loop spans 16 amino acids. CDR1 and CDR2 (germline): KGHSH, LQKENI. The V and J ends lost 1 base and 4 bases, in that order; junction bases with no gene match: 3. The CDR3 is CASSPRGQGFNEKLFF. As DNA, the CDR3 is TGTGCCAGCTCACCACGGGGACAGGGGTTTAATGAAAAACTGTTTTTT.

In regard to this clone: A read error may account for a junction end that differs from germline. The V call is TRBV7-2, the J call TRBJ2-1, with TRBD2 identical over 11 bases. CDR1 and CDR2 (germline): SGHTA, FQGNSA. This CDR3 comprises 16 residues. The CDR3 spells CASNLDSGGAFNEQFF. Written as DNA, the CDR3 is TGTGCCAGCAACTTAGATAGCGGGGGGGCCTTCAATGAGCAGTTCTTC.

V and J are TRBV4-2 and TRBJ2-7; D possibly corresponds to TRBD1 (6 bases). Germline V gene data show CDR1 as LGHNA and CDR2 as YNFKEQ. The V and J ends lost 1 base and 5 bases respectively, with 9 bases between them. The CDR3 consists of 13 residues. The CDR3 DNA sequence: TGTGCCAGCAGCCAAGGGGGGCTCGACGAGCAGTACTTC. Residues: CASSQGGLDEQYF.

The rearrangement uses TRBV2 and TRBJ2-7, with 9 bases lining up with TRBD1. CDR3 length: 13 residues. From germline, CDR1 is SNHLY and CDR2 FYNNEI. The ends lost 4 bases at V and 3 bases at J; junction bases unmatched: 1. Here the CDR3 reads CASSGDRVYEQYF. In DNA, the CDR3 is TGTGCCAGCAGTGGGGACAGGGTCTACGAGCAGTACTTC.

The V gene is TRBV30, the J gene TRBJ2-1, with D perhaps matching TRBD2 (6 bases). V lost 5 bases and J 6 bases, leaving 11 bases between the germline ends. Looked up from germline, CDR1 is GTSNPN and CDR2 is SVGIG (reference sequence). The CDR3 covers 12 residues. CDR3 residues: CAWGRDFNEQFF. The CDR3 coding sequence is TGTGCCTGGGGGCGGGATTTCAATGAGCAGTTCTTC. The variable domain in full, completed from reference TRBV30 and TRBJ2-1, reads SQTIHQWPATLVQPVGSPLSLECTVEGTSNPNLYWYRQAAGRGLQLLFYSVGIGQISSEVPQNLSASRPQDRQFILSSKKLLLSDSGFYLCAWGRDFNEQFFGPGTRLTVL.

This clone was recorded once. This sequence joins TRBV7-6 and TRBJ1-4, with 7 bases fitting TRBD1. Per the germline V gene, CDR1 is SGHVS and CDR2 is FNYEAQ. The CDR3 has 13 residues. With V trimmed by 4 bases and J by 17 bases, 13 bases remained unmatched. The CDR3 loop is CASSYQPTGDFFF. CDR3 sequence (DNA): TGTGCCAGCAGCTACCAACCTACAGGGGACTTCTTTTTT.